Following are 28 T cell receptor beta chains from one sample sequenced in a study of T-cell reconstitution after alpha-beta-depleted transplantation in children. Library preparation (for TCRbeta) was performed with unique molecular identifiers. TCRdb ran MiXCR on the PCR reads and lists one entry per CDR3 protein. The sample includes 580,000 or so distinct CDR3 sequences, 23% of them seen just once. Sequencing used PBMCs, mostly from graft donor cells, obtained 360 days after TCRalphabeta/CD19-depleted stem cell transplant. These receptors originate from a boy under two years old who had a stem cell transplant for acute myeloid leukemia, so the T cells may come from the graft donor.

This clonotype was detected only a few times. The V call is TRBV7-9, the J call TRBJ2-1; 13 nucleotides line up with TRBD2. This CDR3 has 17 amino acids. Germline V CDR1 and CDR2: SEHNR, FQNEAQ (reference sequence). J was trimmed by 8 bases and V by 6 bases; bases with no gene match: 13. In DNA form, the CDR3 reads TGTGCCAGCAGTTCACCGACTAGCGGGGGGCCGACGTATGAGCAGTTCTTC. Its protein is CASSSPTSGGPTYEQFF.

This chain links TRBV7-9 with TRBJ2-5; perhaps TRBD2 as D (5 bases). The CDR3 is 15 residues long. Germline V gives CDR1 SEHNR, CDR2 FQNEAQ (reference sequence). Trimming removed 1 base from V and 2 bases from J, with 11 bases in between. CDR3 nucleotide sequence: TGTGCCAGCAGCTTAGGTCGTCTAGCTCAAGAGACCCAGTACTTC. Translating gives CASSLGRLAQETQYF.

This chain links TRBV13 with TRBJ1-5; D is ambiguous. CDR3 length: 14 amino acids. CDR1 and CDR2 (germline): PRHDT, FYEKMQ (reference sequence). V dropped 5 bases and J dropped 3 bases, with 11 bases sitting between them. The CDR3 sequence is CASSLWISNQPQHF. The CDR3 DNA sequence: TGTGCCAGCAGCCTCTGGATATCCAATCAGCCCCAGCATTTT.

V gene TRBV25-1 combines with J gene TRBJ2-1; 9 bases agree with TRBD1. The V segment lost 2 bases and the J segment 10 bases; nucleotides outside the gene matches: 9. The germline V gene has CDR1 MGHDK and CDR2 SYGVNS. This CDR3 has 15 amino acids. CDR3 DNA sequence: TGTGCCAGCAGTGAACCTAGACAGGGGGTGGCCGAGCAGTTCTTC. Translation: CASSEPRQGVAEQFF.

The rearrangement joins TRBV5-1 to TRBJ1-5, with D perhaps TRBD1 (6 bases). Trimming stripped 4 bases from V and 0 bases from J, with 11 bases between. The CDR3 runs to 15 residues. From germline, CDR1 is SGHRS and CDR2 YFSETQ. Written as DNA, the CDR3 is TGCGCCAGCAGCCCCCTGGACAGTAGCAATCAGCCCCAGCATTTT. It codes for CASSPLDSSNQPQHF.

Ten or more counts support this clonotype. The V call is TRBV2, the J call TRBJ2-1; TRBD1 matches at 8 bases. The V gene end was trimmed by 7 bases and the J gene end by 8 bases; junction bases not matched to a gene: 1. CDR1 and CDR2 (germline): SNHLY, FYNNEI. This CDR3 has 11 amino acids. CDR3 bases: TGTGCCAGCACAGGGGGCTATGAGCAGTTCTTC. This gives the protein CASTGGYEQFF.

This clonotype was observed many times. The chain couples TRBV28 to TRBJ2-7; D not resolved. V dropped 6 bases and J dropped 3 bases, with 21 bases sitting between them. Per the germline V gene, CDR1 is MDHEN and CDR2 is SYDVKM. The CDR3 runs 16 residues. CDR3 loop: CASSSFGSTLIYEQYV. CDR3 bases: TGTGCCAGCAGCTCCTTCGGCTCAACTCTCATCTACGAGCAGTACGTC.

This clonotype was seen many times. The V and J genes are TRBV11-2 and TRBJ2-7, with D perhaps assigned TRBD1 or TRBD2 (5 bases each). The CDR3 is 19 amino acids. The germline CDR1 and CDR2 sequences are SGHAT and FQNNGV. V was clipped by 5 bases and J by 0 bases, with 26 bases between them. CDR3 DNA sequence: TGTGCCAGCAGCCCTGACAGCGGCCGGTTAACCTTCAGCTCCTACGAGCAGTACGTC. It encodes CASSPDSGRLTFSSYEQYV.

Ten or more counts support this clonotype. The V and J genes are TRBV20-1 and TRBJ2-7, with 11 bases lining up with TRBD2. CDR1 and CDR2 (germline): DFQATT, SNEGSKA (reference sequence). Trimming took 3 bases from V and 3 from J; bases not matched to a gene: 1. CDR3 length: 13 residues. DNA of the CDR3: TGCAGTGCTAGTAGCGGGGGGGTCTACGAGCAGTACTTC. This gives the protein CSASSGGVYEQYF.

This clonotype has a count of ten or more. The CDR3 sequence: CASSPLRNTEAFF. DNA for the CDR3: TGTGCCAGCAGCCCTCTTCGGAACACTGAAGCTTTCTTT. The rearrangement joins TRBV7-7 to TRBJ1-1; D is unclear. Per the germline V gene, CDR1 is SSHAT and CDR2 is FNYEAQ (reference sequence). V was shortened by 5 bases and J by 1 base, with 8 bases between the two germline ends. This CDR3 has 13 residues.

This clonotype was seen at least ten times. The chain links TRBV15 to TRBJ2-6; D gene uncertain. The CDR3 sequence is 14 residues long. V lost 5 bases and J 1 base, leaving 6 bases between the germline ends. Germline CDR1 is LNHNV and CDR2 is YYDKDF (reference sequence). DNA for the CDR3: TGTGCCACCAGCGAGGTATCTGGGGCCAACGTCCTGACTTTC. This encodes CATSEVSGANVLTF.

A word on this clonotype: Given the absence of the conserved phenylalanine or tryptophan at the CDR3 end, a read error is likely. V is TRBV7-9 and J is TRBJ2-2; a weak D match, TRBD1 (6 bases). V dropped 4 bases and J dropped 9 bases, with 15 bases sitting between them. Germline-derived CDR1 and CDR2 are SEHNR and FQNEAQ (reference sequence). The CDR3 totals 14 residues. CDR3 nucleotide sequence: TGTGCCAGCAGCTGGGGGCTCAACTGCTGGGAGCTGTTTTGT. Translation: CASSWGLNCWELFC.

The genes are TRBV12-3 or TRBV12-4 and TRBJ2-1; 7 positions match TRBD1. Germline trimming cut 4 bases from V and 1 base from J; bases unmatched to any gene: 7. The CDR3 is made up of 16 amino acids. CDR3 coding DNA: TGTGCCAGCAGTTCCCCTCGACAGGGTTCCTACAATGAGCAGTTCTTC. Translating it yields CASSSPRQGSYNEQFF.

There are many counts of this clonotype. The chain couples TRBV28 to TRBJ2-3; D is uncertain. The germline gives CDR1 MDHEN, CDR2 SYDVKM. The CDR3 consists of 14 residues. Trimming shortened V by 6 bases and J by 2 bases, and 12 bases separated the two germline ends. For the CDR3, the DNA is TGTGCCAGCAGCCCCTATCCCCACACAGATACGCAGTATTTT. It codes for CASSPYPHTDTQYF. Combining the CDR3 with reference TRBV28 and TRBJ2-3 gives the whole variable domain DVKVTQSSRYLVKRTGEKVFLECVQDMDHENMFWYRQDPGLGLRLIYFSYDVKMKEKGDIPEGYSVSREKKERFSLILESASTNQTSMYLCASSPYPHTDTQYFGPGTRLTVL.

This clonotype was found a few times. This chain joins TRBV18 and TRBJ2-7; 14 bases line up with TRBD2. The CDR3 totals 17 residues. V lost 3 bases to trimming and J lost 2 bases; unmatched junction nucleotides: 6. In germline, CDR1 is KGHSH, CDR2 LQKENI. The CDR3 coding sequence is TGTGCCAGCTCACCTGGACTAGCGGGGGGTTCGACCTACGAGCAGTACTTC. Its translation is CASSPGLAGGSTYEQYF.

In its sample, this clonotype was seen many times. The genes are TRBV20-1 and TRBJ1-1; D might be TRBD1 (5 bases). Germline CDR1 reads DFQATT; CDR2 reads SNEGSKA (reference sequence). This CDR3 region has 14 residues. Trimming shortened V by 3 bases and J by 4 bases, and 15 bases separated the two germline ends. CDR3 loop: CSASETVGVTEAFF. CDR3 in DNA: TGCAGTGCTAGTGAGACCGTGGGGGTCACTGAAGCTTTCTTT.

The rearrangement links TRBV24-1 to TRBJ2-3, with a weak D call TRBD2 (6 bases). Germline CDR1 reads KGHDR; CDR2 reads SFDVKD. V lost 5 bases and J lost 5, with 19 bases in between. This CDR3 comprises 16 residues. The CDR3 sequence: CATSGSEERVGDTQYF. CDR3 bases: TGTGCCACCAGTGGCTCTGAGGAGCGGGTGGGAGATACGCAGTATTTT.

At least ten counts were recorded for this clonotype. The chain combines TRBV5-1 with TRBJ2-1; no firm D call. The CDR3 is made up of 11 amino acids. V dropped 3 bases and J dropped 8 bases, with 6 bases sitting between them. From germline, CDR1 is SGHRS and CDR2 YFSETQ. CDR3 protein: CASSSRDEQFF. In DNA form, the CDR3 reads TGCGCCAGCAGCTCACGGGATGAGCAGTTCTTC. Together with reference TRBV5-1 and TRBJ2-1, the CDR3 gives the full variable domain: KAGVTQTPRYLIKTRGQQVTLSCSPISGHRSVSWYQQTPGQGLQFLFEYFSETQRNKGNFPGRFSGRQFSNSRSEMNVSTLELGDSALYLCASSSRDEQFFGPGTRLTVL.

This clonotype showed up just a few times. This chain uses TRBV20-1 with TRBJ2-7, with D possibly TRBD2 on 6 matching bases. The CDR3 has 15 residues. Deletions cut 0 bases from V and 8 bases from J, with 20 bases between. From germline, CDR1 is DFQATT and CDR2 SNEGSKA (reference sequence). The CDR3 DNA reads TGCAGTGCTAGAGATCTTGGCGGGATTACCGGCCAGCAGTACGTC. Protein sequence: CSARDLGGITGQQYV.

This clonotype has a handful of counts. The rearrangement joins TRBV20-1 to TRBJ2-1, with D possibly matching TRBD1 (6 bases). Germline values: CDR1 DFQATT, CDR2 SNEGSKA (reference sequence). V lost 2 bases, J lost 11 bases, and 13 bases lay in between. CDR3 length: 12 residues. In nucleotides, the CDR3 is TGCAGTGCTAGATCTGACAGGTGGAAGCAGTTCTTC. Protein sequence: CSARSDRWKQFF.

The chain links TRBV6-5 to TRBJ1-2, with a weak D call TRBD1 (5 bases). Trimming cost V 2 bases and J 3 bases, with 10 bases left between them. CDR1 and CDR2 from the germline V gene are MNHEY and SVGAGI. The CDR3 runs 14 residues. CDR3 sequence: CASSYPGPDYGYTF. The CDR3 coding sequence is TGTGCCAGCAGTTACCCGGGACCTGACTATGGCTACACCTTC.

This clonotype was seen a few times. The chain couples TRBV7-3 to TRBJ2-1; weak D call: TRBD2 (6 bases). CDR1 is SGHTA, CDR2 FQGTGA, per germline. The CDR3 is made up of 16 amino acids. Trimming shortened V by 0 bases and J by 5 bases, and 14 bases separated the two germline ends. The CDR3 DNA is TGTGCCAGCAGCTTAACGGGCCCGGGCGGGGACAATGAGCAGTTCTTC. Translating it yields CASSLTGPGGDNEQFF. Full variable domain (remainder filled in from reference TRBV7-3 and TRBJ2-1): GAGVSQTPSNKVTEKGKYVELRCDPISGHTALYWYRQSLGQGPEFLIYFQGTGAADDSGLPNDRFFAVRPEGSVSTLKIQRTERGDSAVYLCASSLTGPGGDNEQFFGPGTRLTVL.

This clonotype was counted only a few times. The chain has TRBV12-3 or TRBV12-4 and TRBJ1-2; weak D call: TRBD1 (6 bases). V was cut by 3 bases and J by 2 bases, with 10 bases left in between. The CDR3 contains 14 residues. CDR3 amino acids: CASSLTGVNYGYTF. The CDR3 nucleotides read TGTGCCAGCAGTTTGACAGGCGTGAACTATGGCTACACCTTC.

This clonotype was seen a few times. A much larger clone differs from this one at a single base, so this may be a read error. The V and J genes are TRBV20-1 and TRBJ2-7, with 10 bases that match TRBD2. The CDR3 runs 13 residues. CDR1 DFQATT and CDR2 SNEGSKA come from the germline V gene (reference sequence). J gave up 1 base and V 4 bases, and 1 base lay outside the gene matches. The CDR3 spells CSATLAGSYEQYF. The CDR3 DNA follows: TGCAGTGCTACACTAGCGGGGTCCTACGAGCAGTACTTC.

The V and J genes are TRBV12-3 or TRBV12-4 and TRBJ2-1; TRBD2 matches 14 bases. Trimming removed 5 bases from V and 4 bases from J; junction bases left unmatched: 7. The CDR3 runs 17 residues. CDR3 nucleotides: TGTGCCAGCAGTCCAGGACTAGCGGGGGGTGCGTACAATGAGCAGTTCTTC. It specifies CASSPGLAGGAYNEQFF.

Only a few counts were recorded for this clonotype. The chain carries TRBV7-9 and TRBJ2-3, with 8 positions matching TRBD2. V lost 3 bases and J lost 0; bases outside the gene matches: 2. In germline, CDR1 is SEHNR, CDR2 FQNEAQ (reference sequence). The CDR3 is made up of 15 amino acids. CDR3 loop: CASSLRGDSTDTQYF. CDR3 coding DNA: TGTGCCAGCAGCTTGCGGGGGGATAGCACAGATACGCAGTATTTT.

This clonotype was observed a handful of times. The gene calls are TRBV27 and TRBJ1-5, with 7 bases aligning to TRBD1. Germline V gene lookup returns CDR1 MNHEY and CDR2 SMNVEV (reference sequence). The CDR3 runs to 15 residues. The V segment lost 3 bases and the J segment 2 bases; nucleotides outside the gene matches: 4. As DNA, the CDR3 is TGTGCCAGCAGTTTTTTAGGACAGGGCAATCAGCCCCAGCATTTT. This codes for CASSFLGQGNQPQHF.

V and J are TRBV20-1 and TRBJ2-5; 11 positions agree with TRBD2. The CDR3 spans 16 residues. V was clipped by 5 bases and J by 2 bases; unmatched bases: 10. CDR1 and CDR2 (germline): DFQATT, SNEGSKA (reference sequence). The CDR3, as DNA: TGCAGTGCTGTCCAGACACTAGCGGGGGTACAAGAGACCCAGTACTTC. Its protein is CSAVQTLAGVQETQYF.